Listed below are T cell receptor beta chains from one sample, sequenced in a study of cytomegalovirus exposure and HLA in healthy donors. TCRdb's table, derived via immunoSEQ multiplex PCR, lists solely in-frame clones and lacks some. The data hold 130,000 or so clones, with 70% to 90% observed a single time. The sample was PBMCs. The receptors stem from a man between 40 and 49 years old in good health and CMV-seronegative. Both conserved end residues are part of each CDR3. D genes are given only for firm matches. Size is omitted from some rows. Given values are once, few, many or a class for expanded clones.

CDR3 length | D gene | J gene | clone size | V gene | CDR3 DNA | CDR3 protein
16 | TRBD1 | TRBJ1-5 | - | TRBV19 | TGTGCCAGTGGCGGACAGGAGACTGATAGCAACCAGCCCCAGCATTTT | CASGGQETDSNQPQHF
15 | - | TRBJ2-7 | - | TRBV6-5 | TGTGCCAGCAGTTACGGTCGCGGTAGCTCCTACGAGCAGTACTTC | CASSYGRGSSYEQYF
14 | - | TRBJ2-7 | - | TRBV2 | TGTGCCAGCGGCCGGGAACCCCTGACCTACGAGCAGTACTTC | CASGREPLTYEQYF
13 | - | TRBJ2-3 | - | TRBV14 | TGTGCCAGCAGCCAAGGAGGAACAGATACGCAGTATTTT | CASSQGGTDTQYF
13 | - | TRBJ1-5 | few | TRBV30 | TGTGCCTGGACAGGGGATAGCAATCAGCCCCAGCATTTT | CAWTGDSNQPQHF
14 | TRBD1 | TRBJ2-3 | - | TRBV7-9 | TGTGCCAGCAGCCCCGGACAGGCGGTAGATACGCAGTATTTT | CASSPGQAVDTQYF
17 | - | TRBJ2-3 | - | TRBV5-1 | TGCGCCAGCAGCTTGGCTCAGGGGGGCCTTAGCACAGATACGCAGTATTTT | CASSLAQGGLSTDTQYF
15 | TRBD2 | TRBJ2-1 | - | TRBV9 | TGTGCCAGCAGCGTAGTTGAGCGGGGGGGCGGTGAGCAGTTCTTC | CASSVVERGGGEQFF
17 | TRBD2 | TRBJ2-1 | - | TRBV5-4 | TGTGCCAGCAGCTACGACTCCGGGACTAGCGGGGCTACAGAGCAGTTCTTC | CASSYDSGTSGATEQFF
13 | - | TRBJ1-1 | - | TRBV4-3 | TGCGCCAGCAGCCAAGGCAGGGGTACTGAAGCTTTCTTT | CASSQGRGTEAFF
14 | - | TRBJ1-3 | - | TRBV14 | TGTGCCAGCAGCCCGGACATCTCTGGAAACACCATATATTTT | CASSPDISGNTIYF
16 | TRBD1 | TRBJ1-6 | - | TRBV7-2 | TGTGCCAGCAGCCACCGGACAGGGGCGTTGGATTCACCCCTCCACTTT | CASSHRTGALDSPLHF
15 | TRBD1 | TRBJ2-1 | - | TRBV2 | TGTGCCAGCCGCCTTGGACAGGGCCCCTACAATGAGCAGTTCTTC | CASRLGQGPYNEQFF
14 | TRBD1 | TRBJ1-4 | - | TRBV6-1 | TGTGCCAGCACCCTGACAGGGGAGCGTGAAAAACTGTTTTTT | CASTLTGEREKLFF
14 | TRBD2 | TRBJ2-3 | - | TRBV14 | TGTGCCAGCAGCCATGAAGCGGGAGCAGATACGCAGTATTTT | CASSHEAGADTQYF
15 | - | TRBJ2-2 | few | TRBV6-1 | TGTGCCAGCAGTCCACAAGGGGTTAACACCGGGGAGCTGTTTTTT | CASSPQGVNTGELFF
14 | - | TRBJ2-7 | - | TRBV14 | TGTGCCAGCAGCCAATATCCCGACAGTTACGAGCAGTACTTC | CASSQYPDSYEQYF
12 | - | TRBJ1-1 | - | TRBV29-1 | TGCAGCGCAAAAGATGGCGGCACTGAAGCTTTCTTT | CSAKDGGTEAFF
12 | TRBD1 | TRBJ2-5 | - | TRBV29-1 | TGCAGCGTTGGGACAGGGGAAGAGACCCAGTACTTC | CSVGTGEETQYF
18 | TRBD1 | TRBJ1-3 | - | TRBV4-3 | TGCGCCAGCAGCCAAGATCTAGGGGGACAGAGCTCTGGAAACACCATATATTTT | CASSQDLGGQSSGNTIYF
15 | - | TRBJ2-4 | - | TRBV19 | TGTGCCAGTAGTGTAAAAATACTAGCCAAAAACATTCAGTACTTC | CASSVKILAKNIQYF
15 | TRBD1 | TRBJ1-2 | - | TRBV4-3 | TGCGCCAGCAGCGCGGGGACAGGGCAAAGCTATGGCTACACCTTC | CASSAGTGQSYGYTF
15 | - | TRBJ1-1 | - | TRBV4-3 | TGCGCCAGCAGCCAAGATGGGCAGGGATACACTGAAGCTTTCTTT | CASSQDGQGYTEAFF
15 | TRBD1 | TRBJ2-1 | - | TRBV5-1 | TGCGCCAGCAGCTTGCGGATGACAGGGAGCAATGAGCAGTTCTTC | CASSLRMTGSNEQFF
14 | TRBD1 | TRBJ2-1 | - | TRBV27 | TGTGCCAGCAGTTCCCGGACAGGGGGCGGTGAGCAGTTCTTC | CASSSRTGGGEQFF
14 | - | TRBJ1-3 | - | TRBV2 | TGTGCCAGCAGGCCCGGGAGGTCTGGAAACACCATATATTTT | CASRPGRSGNTIYF
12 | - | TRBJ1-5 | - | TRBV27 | TGTGCCAGTGGGTTGGGGGCTCAGCCCCAGCATTTT | CASGLGAQPQHF
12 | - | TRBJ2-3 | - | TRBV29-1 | TGCAGCGTTCCAGACTACACAGATACGCAGTATTTT | CSVPDYTDTQYF
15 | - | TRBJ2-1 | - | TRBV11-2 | TGTGCCAGCAGCTTAGACAGGCAGGGATACAATGAGCAGTTCTTC | CASSLDRQGYNEQFF
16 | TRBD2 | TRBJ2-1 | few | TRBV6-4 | TGTGCCAGCAGTGACACCGGGACTAGTCAATACAATGAGCAGTTCTTC | CASSDTGTSQYNEQFF
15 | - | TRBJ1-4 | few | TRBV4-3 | TGCGCCAGCAGCCAAGACAGACGGAGCAATGAAAAACTGTTTTTT | CASSQDRRSNEKLFF
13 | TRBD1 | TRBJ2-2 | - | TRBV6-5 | TGTGCCAGCAGCCAGGGGGCGACCGGGGAGCTGTTTTTT | CASSQGATGELFF
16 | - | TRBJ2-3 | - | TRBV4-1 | TGCGCCAGCAGCCAAGAGGGACTGGGTTATACCAATACGCAGTATTTT | CASSQEGLGYTNTQYF
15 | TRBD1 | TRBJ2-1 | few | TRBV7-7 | TGTGCTAGCAGCTTGGACAGGGGTTCTGGTAATGAGCAGTTCTTC | CASSLDRGSGNEQFF
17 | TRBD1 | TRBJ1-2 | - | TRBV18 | TGTGCCAGCTCAAGACAGGGGGCGCAGGAACTGGGCTATGGCTACACCTTC | CASSRQGAQELGYGYTF
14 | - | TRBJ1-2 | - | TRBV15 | TGTGCCACCAGCAGCGGAGGCCGGGCTTATGGCTACACCTTC | CATSSGGRAYGYTF
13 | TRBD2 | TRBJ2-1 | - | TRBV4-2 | TGTGCCAGCAGCAGGGTCGGGGAGGGTGAGCAGTTCTTC | CASSRVGEGEQFF
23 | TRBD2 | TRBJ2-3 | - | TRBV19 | TGTGCCAGTAGTACGAGGACTAGCGGGAGTTTTTCTTATACGGGCCGCTACACAGATACGCAGTATTTT | CASSTRTSGSFSYTGRYTDTQYF
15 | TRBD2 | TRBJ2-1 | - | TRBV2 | TGTGCCAGCAGTGGACTAGCGGGAGGCTACAATGAGCAGTTCTTC | CASSGLAGGYNEQFF
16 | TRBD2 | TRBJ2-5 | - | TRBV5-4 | TGTGCCAGCAGCCGACTAGCGGGGGGGTCGCGAGAGACCCAGTACTTC | CASSRLAGGSRETQYF
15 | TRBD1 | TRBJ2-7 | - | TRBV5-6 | TGTGCCAGCAGCTCCATCCTACAGGGGTCCTACGAGCAGTACTTC | CASSSILQGSYEQYF